Following are 9 T cell receptor beta chains from one sample sequenced in a study of pediatric ulcerative colitis. The rectum was sampled with one to two pinch biopsies at colonoscopy. Libraries were prepared by immunoSEQ multiplex PCR; TCRdb keeps only in-frame clonotypes and omits some of them. The profile shows approximately 15,000 clones, less than 80% of them singletons. Sequencing was performed on gut tissue. These receptors all stem from a girl between 10 and 17 years old with moderate ulcerative colitis.

Only a few counts were recorded for this clone. V usage is TRBV5-1 and J usage is TRBJ2-3; D possibly corresponds to TRBD2 (6 bases). V was shortened by 4 bases and J by 3 bases, with 12 bases between the two germline ends. The CDR3 spans 14 residues. Germline V gene data show CDR1 as SGHRS and CDR2 as YFSETQ. The CDR3 protein is CASSPLTSTDTQYF. In nucleotides, the CDR3 is TGCGCCAGCAGCCCTCTGACTAGTACAGATACGCAGTATTTT.

This clone has more than one count but fewer than ten. The CDR3 DNA reads TGTGCCAGCAGCGTAGGCCCCACAGGGGATACCTACGAGCAGTACTTC. This encodes CASSVGPTGDTYEQYF. This chain uses TRBV9 with TRBJ2-7; 7 nucleotides agree with TRBD1. Germline values: CDR1 SGDLS, CDR2 YYNGEE. The CDR3 contains 16 residues. V shed 0 bases and J 2 bases; nucleotides not matched to a gene: 8. Combining the CDR3 with reference TRBV9 and TRBJ2-7 gives the whole variable domain DSGVTQTPKHLITATGQRVTLRCSPRSGDLSVYWYQQSLDQGLQFLIQYYNGEERAKGNILERFSAQQFPDLHSELNLSSLELGDSALYFCASSVGPTGDTYEQYFGPGTRLTVT.

The chain carries TRBV6-5 and TRBJ1-6, with D possibly matching TRBD1 (6 bases). The V gene's germline CDR1 is MNHEY and CDR2 SVGAGI. The CDR3 is 13 residues long. The ends were cut back, 6 bases at V and 18 bases at J, with 21 bases in the middle. CDR3 in amino acids: CASRGHISSSPHF. The CDR3 DNA reads as TGTGCCAGCAGGGGACACATATCTTCTTCCCCCCACTTT.

The V call is TRBV7-9, the J call TRBJ2-5; D unresolved. Germline V gene data show CDR1 as SEHNR and CDR2 as FQNEAQ (reference sequence). This CDR3 is built from 13 residues. Trimming took 3 bases from V and 5 from J, leaving 10 bases between them. CDR3 in amino acids: CASSLVHAETQYF. The CDR3, as DNA: TGTGCCAGCAGCTTGGTTCACGCGGAGACCCAGTACTTC.

CDR3 in amino acids: CASSLLTGELFF. The CDR3 DNA reads as TGTGCCAGCAGTTTACTCACCGGGGAGCTGTTTTTT. This chain joins TRBV28 and TRBJ2-2; the D is unclear. Germline assignment: CDR1 MDHEN and CDR2 SYDVKM. Trimming pared 2 bases from V and 4 bases from J, leaving 2 bases between. The CDR3 is made up of 12 amino acids. The full variable domain, its missing parts supplied by reference TRBV28 and TRBJ2-2, is DVKVTQSSRYLVKRTGEKVFLECVQDMDHENMFWYRQDPGLGLRLIYFSYDVKMKEKGDIPEGYSVSREKKERFSLILESASTNQTSMYLCASSLLTGELFFGEGSRLTVL.

This clone has only a few counts. The V and J genes are TRBV2 and TRBJ1-4; D not resolved. Germline CDR1 reads SNHLY; CDR2 reads FYNNEI. CDR3 length equals 12 residues. The V end was cut by 3 bases, the J end by 8 bases, with 7 bases between. The CDR3 DNA is TGTGCCAGCAGTGATATAGAAGAAAAACTGTTTTTT. Encoded protein: CASSDIEEKLFF.

The CDR3 spells CASITGRGSNYGYTF. CDR3 DNA sequence: TGTGCCAGCATTACTGGGAGGGGATCTAACTATGGCTACACCTTC. The chain has TRBV6-5 and TRBJ1-2, with D perhaps TRBD1 (5 bases). Trimming stripped 7 bases from V and 0 bases from J, with 15 bases between. Germline V CDR1 and CDR2: MNHEY, SVGAGI. This CDR3 region has 15 residues.

This clone has just a few counts. The CDR3 reads CAWKGLGTGELFF. CDR3 sequence (DNA): TGTGCCTGGAAAGGCCTGGGGACCGGGGAGCTGTTTTTT. This chain joins TRBV30 and TRBJ2-2; D not certain. The CDR3 has 13 amino acids. Germline CDR1 reads GTSNPN; CDR2 reads SVGIG (reference sequence). V was clipped by 4 bases and J by 5 bases, with 11 bases between them.

V usage is TRBV6-1 and J usage is TRBJ2-4; D ambiguous. The CDR3 is made up of 15 amino acids. Germline V gene lookup returns CDR1 MNHNS and CDR2 SASEGT. The V gene lost 2 bases and the J gene lost 1 base, with 9 bases spanning the gap. CDR3 amino acids: CASSEYDSAKNIQYF. The CDR3 DNA is TGTGCCAGCAGTGAATACGATAGCGCCAAAAACATTCAGTACTTC.